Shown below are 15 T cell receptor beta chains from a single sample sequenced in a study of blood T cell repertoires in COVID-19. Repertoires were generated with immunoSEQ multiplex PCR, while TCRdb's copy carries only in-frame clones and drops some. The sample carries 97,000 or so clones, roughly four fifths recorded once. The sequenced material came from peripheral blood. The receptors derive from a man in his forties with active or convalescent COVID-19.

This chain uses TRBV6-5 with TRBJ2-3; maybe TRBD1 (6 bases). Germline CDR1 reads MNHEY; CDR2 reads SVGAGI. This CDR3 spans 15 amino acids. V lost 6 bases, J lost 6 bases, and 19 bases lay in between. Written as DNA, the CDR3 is TGTGCCAGCAGGGGGAGCAGGGGCCCATGGGATACGCAGTATTTT. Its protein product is CASRGSRGPWDTQYF.

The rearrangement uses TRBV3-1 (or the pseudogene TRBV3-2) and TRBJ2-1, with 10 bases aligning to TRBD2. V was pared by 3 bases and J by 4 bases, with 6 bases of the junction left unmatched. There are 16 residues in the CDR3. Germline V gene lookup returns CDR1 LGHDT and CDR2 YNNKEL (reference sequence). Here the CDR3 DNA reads TGTGCCAGCAGCCAGGCAAAGCGGGGGGGTTACAATGAGCAGTTCTTC. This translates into CASSQAKRGGYNEQFF.

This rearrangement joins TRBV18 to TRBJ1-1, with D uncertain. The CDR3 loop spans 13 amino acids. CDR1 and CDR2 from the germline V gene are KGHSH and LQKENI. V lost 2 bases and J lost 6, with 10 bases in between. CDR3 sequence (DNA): TGTGCCAGCTCACCATCGGGAGGAGCTGAAGCTTTCTTT. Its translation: CASSPSGGAEAFF.

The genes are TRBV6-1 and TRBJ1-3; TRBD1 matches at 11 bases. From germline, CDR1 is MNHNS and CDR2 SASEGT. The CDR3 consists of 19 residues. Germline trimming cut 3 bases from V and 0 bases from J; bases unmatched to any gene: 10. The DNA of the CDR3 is TGTGCCAGCAGTGACTACGGACAGGGGGCCTTCCGCTCTGGAAACACCATATATTTT. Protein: CASSDYGQGAFRSGNTIYF.

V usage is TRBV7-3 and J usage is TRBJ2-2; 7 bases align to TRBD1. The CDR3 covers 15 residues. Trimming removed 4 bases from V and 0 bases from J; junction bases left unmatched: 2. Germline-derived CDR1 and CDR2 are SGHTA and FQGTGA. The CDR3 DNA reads TGTGCCAGCAGCTCCGGGACAGCGAACACCGGGGAGCTGTTTTTT. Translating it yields CASSSGTANTGELFF.

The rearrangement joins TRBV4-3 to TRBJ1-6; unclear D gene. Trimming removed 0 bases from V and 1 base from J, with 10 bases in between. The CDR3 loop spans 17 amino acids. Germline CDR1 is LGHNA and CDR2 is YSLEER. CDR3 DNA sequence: TGCGCCAGCAGCCAAGATTGGGCAGCTTCCTATAATTCACCCCTCCACTTT. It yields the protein CASSQDWAASYNSPLHF.

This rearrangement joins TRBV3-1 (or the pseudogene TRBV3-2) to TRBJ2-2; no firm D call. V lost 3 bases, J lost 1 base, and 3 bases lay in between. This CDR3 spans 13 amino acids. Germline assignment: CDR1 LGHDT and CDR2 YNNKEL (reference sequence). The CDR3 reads CASSHWNTGELFF. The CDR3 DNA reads TGTGCCAGCAGCCACTGGAACACCGGGGAGCTGTTTTTT.

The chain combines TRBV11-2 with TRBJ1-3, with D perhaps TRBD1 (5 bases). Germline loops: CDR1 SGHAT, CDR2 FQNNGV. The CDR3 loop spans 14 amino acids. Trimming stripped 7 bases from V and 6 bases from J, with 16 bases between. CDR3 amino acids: CASNGLGGSNTIYF. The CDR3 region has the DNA TGTGCCAGCAACGGTTTGGGGGGGTCAAACACCATATATTTT.

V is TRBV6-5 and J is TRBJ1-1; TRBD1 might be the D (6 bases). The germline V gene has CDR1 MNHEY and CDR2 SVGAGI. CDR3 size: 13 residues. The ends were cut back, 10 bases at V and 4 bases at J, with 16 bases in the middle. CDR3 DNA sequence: TGTGCCACCTCCAGGGGAGTAAGCACTGAAGCTTTCTTT. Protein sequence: CATSRGVSTEAFF.

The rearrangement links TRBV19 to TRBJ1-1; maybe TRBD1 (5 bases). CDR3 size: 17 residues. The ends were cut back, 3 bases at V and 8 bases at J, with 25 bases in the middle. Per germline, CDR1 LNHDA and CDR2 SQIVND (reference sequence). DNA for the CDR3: TGTGCCAGTAGTATGATGAAAACGGGGGTTGGGGGTCGGGAAGCTTTCTTT. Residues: CASSMMKTGVGGREAFF.

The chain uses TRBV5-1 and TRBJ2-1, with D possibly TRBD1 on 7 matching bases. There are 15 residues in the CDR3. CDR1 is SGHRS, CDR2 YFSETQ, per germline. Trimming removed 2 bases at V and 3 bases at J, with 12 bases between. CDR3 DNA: TGCGCCAGCAGCTTCGGAGGGACAGTCTACAATGAGCAGTTCTTC. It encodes CASSFGGTVYNEQFF.

CDR3 protein: CASTQGDQPQHF. Written as DNA, the CDR3 is TGTGCCAGCACCCAGGGCGATCAGCCCCAGCATTTT. The rearrangement joins TRBV6-5 to TRBJ1-5; tentative D call: TRBD1 (5 bases). The germline V and J ends were trimmed by 7 bases and 5 bases, with 9 bases remaining between them. CDR3 length equals 12 residues. Germline loops: CDR1 MNHEY, CDR2 SVGAGI.

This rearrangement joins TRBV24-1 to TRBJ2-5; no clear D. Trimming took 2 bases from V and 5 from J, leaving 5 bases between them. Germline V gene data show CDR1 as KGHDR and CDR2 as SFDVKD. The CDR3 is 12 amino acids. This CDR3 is CATSDSGETQYF. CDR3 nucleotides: TGTGCCACCAGTGATTCCGGGGAGACCCAGTACTTC.

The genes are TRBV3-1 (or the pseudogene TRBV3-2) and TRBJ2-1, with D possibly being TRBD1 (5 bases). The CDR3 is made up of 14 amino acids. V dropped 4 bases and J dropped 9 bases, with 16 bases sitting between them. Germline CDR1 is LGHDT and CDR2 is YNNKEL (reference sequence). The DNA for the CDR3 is TGTGCCAGCAGCCCTACTACGTCTGGGGCTGAGCAGTTCTTC. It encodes CASSPTTSGAEQFF.

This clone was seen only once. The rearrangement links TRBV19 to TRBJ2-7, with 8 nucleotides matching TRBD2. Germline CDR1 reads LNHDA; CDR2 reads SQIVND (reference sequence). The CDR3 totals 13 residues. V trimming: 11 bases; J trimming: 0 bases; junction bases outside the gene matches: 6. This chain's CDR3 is CAFRGGASYEQYF. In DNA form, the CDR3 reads TGTGCCTTCCGGGGGGGGGCCTCCTACGAGCAGTACTTC.